This T cell receptor beta chain is from a study of identical twins (dated by TCRdb to the mid-2010s). Looking at the study overall: To test whether fetal clonotypes persist, this study deep-sequenced TCR alpha and beta repertoires from monozygotic twins, from unrelated adults of various ages, and from cord blood. To rule out contamination, replicate twin experiments were performed at different times with different library preparation protocols.

Notes on this clonotype: Its antigen is currently not known. Base-call qualities are not available, and no considerably larger clone is one nucleotide away.

The method was 5' RACE. For sequencing, an Illumina HiSeq 2000 was employed. Template switching introduced a universal primer binding site; the final cDNA contained a unique molecular identifier, enabling accurate counting of TCR cDNA molecules. Specific primers in the conserved constant-segment region were used to synthesize first-strand cDNA for TCR alpha and beta chains. To control for contamination, each cDNA library was double barcoded with a SMART-Mk sample barcode plus Illumina barcodes. TruSeq adapter sequences and Illumina sample barcodes were added in two successive PCR steps. The Illumina HiSeq platform was used with custom primers to sequence TCR alpha and beta cDNA libraries. As for the original processing: MiGEC processed the raw reads to extract unique molecular identifiers, while MiXCR was used to determine the CDR3 positions. Recombination models were inferred per individual with the repgenHMM and IGoR tools using an EM algorithm. The analysis of shared clonotypes was done with the tcR package in R, with sharing normalized by the product of cloneset sizes. Out-of-frame nonproductive sequences were analyzed to study raw recombination free of thymic and clonal selection effects. TCRdb took the public reads, trimmed them with fastp at Q25, ran MiXCR for clone calling and kept in-frame beta chains. Each CDR3 protein gets just one entry, which takes the most common genes and DNA from the rows behind it. In this record, the V and J calls reflect TCRdb's handling and not the investigators' own analysis. Here the sample has 600,000 to 700,000 distinct CDR3 sequences; approximately 21% occur a single time. Clones ranked in the top ten supply 4% to 4.5% of the sample.

The CDR3 numbers 16 residues from cysteine through phenylalanine. The read is trimmed to its CDR3 DNA, 48 bases read in frame from base 1. The V end gives up 7 bases and the J end 2 bases, leaving 11 bases in the junction not matched to a gene. Only healthy Caucasian donors were included. Three pairs of female monozygotic twins, all aged about 18 to 30 years, made up the twin cohort. The RNA used for TCR libraries was isolated from peripheral blood mononuclear cells. The study at large found these results: Compared with coincidental sharing between unrelated individuals, out-of-frame TCR alpha sequences shared between twins showed an excess of sequences with low generation probability. Abundant cord blood beta clonotypes had fewer insertions, young adult naive repertoires showed a similar but weaker trend, and memory repertoires showed no such trend. Because the same donors could not be followed over many years, conclusions were based on cross-sectional statistical analysis. Zero-insertion analyses could be partly confounded by invariant T cells such as MAIT and iNKT, though diverse VJ usage argued against such confounding for most clonotypes. In monozygotic twins, out-of-frame TCR alpha sharing was systematically underestimated by recombination models, although the models agreed with sharing between unrelated individuals. Excess twin sharing in beta out-of-frame sequences was weaker because fewer shared sequences lowered the signal-to-noise ratio.

This sample was shared with a second study, whose subject was T cells expressing NK-cell markers. The second study's authors report: TCR beta-chain repertoires were profiled in sorted CD3+CD56+NKG2C+, CD3+CD56+NKG2C- and CD3+CD56-NKG2C+ T-cell subsets from several donors. Of the eight sequenced donors, seven were found to be HCMV-seropositive and one was found to be HCMV-seronegative. In several experiments an anti-gammadeltaTCR antibody was added to restrict sorting to alphabetaTCR-expressing T cells. In several donors, the dominant CD3+CD56+NKG2C+ clonotypes were found to rank among the top 10 CD8+ clonotypes and to make up roughly 1.0-8% of CD8+ T cells. Those dominant clonotypes were again the most abundant among CD3+CD56-NKG2C+ cells in several donors, at about 28.3-65%. It remained unclear whether the expanded NKG2C-expressing T cell clones were specific for HCMV antigens. Randomly selected healthy volunteers, three men and five women, were used as the eight sequenced donors. HCMV serostatus was determined by detecting HCMV-specific IgG in serum with a commercial ELISA kit. For several donors, bulk peripheral blood T-cell repertoires were also sequenced from unsorted PBMC. Reads were demultiplexed and grouped by UMI with MIGEC, and clonotypes were assembled and quantified with MiTCR. To remove erroneous sequences, TCR cDNA sequences were retained only when supported by two or more reads. The tcR package was used for downstream repertoire analysis, and clonotypes were matched between fractions using CDR3 nucleotide sequence together with V segment. VDJmatch was used to annotate antigen specificity against VDJdb, with one amino acid substitution in CDR3 permitted.

The V and J segments used are TRBV12-3 or TRBV12-4 and TRBJ2-7, with 10 middle bases fitting TRBD2. The origin of this receptor is a woman younger than 30 in good health. Specimen: PBMCs. The DNA sequence is given as TGTGCCAGCATGGGGACTAGCGAAGGACCCACCTACGAGCAGTACTTC. It specifies CASMGTSEGPTYEQYF.